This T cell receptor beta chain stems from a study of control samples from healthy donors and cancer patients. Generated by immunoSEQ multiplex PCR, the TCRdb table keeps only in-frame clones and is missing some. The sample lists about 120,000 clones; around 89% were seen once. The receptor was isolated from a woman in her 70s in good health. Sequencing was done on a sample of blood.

The CDR3, as DNA: TGTGCCAGCAGCCCCTCGACAGCTCTTAACTATGGCTACACCTTC. It encodes CASSPSTALNYGYTF. V is TRBV14 and J is TRBJ1-2, with D possibly TRBD1 on 5 matching bases. The germline gives CDR1 SGHDN, CDR2 FVKESK. CDR3 size: 15 residues. Trimming pared 4 bases from V and 1 base from J, leaving 13 bases between. The full variable domain, rest sourced from reference TRBV14 and TRBJ1-2, is EAGVTQFPSHSVIEKGQTVTLRCDPISGHDNLYWYRRVMGKEIKFLLHFVKESKQDESGMPNNRFLAERTGGTYSTLKVQPAELEDSGVYFCASSPSTALNYGYTFGSGTRLTVV.